A selection of T cell receptor beta chains follows, all from one sample in a study of shared T cell receptors in the human thymus. Profiled with immunoSEQ multiplex PCR; TCRdb holds only in-frame clones, not every one. The sample has roughly 550,000 clones; about four fifths are singletons. This sample also belongs to another study, concerning human thymus T cells.

The sequenced sample was thymocytes. The origin of the receptors is a boy under three years old with a congenital heart defect. The CDR3 runs from the conserved cysteine through the conserved F or W. Fields, in order: CDR3 DNA, CDR3 protein, clone size, J gene, V gene, D gene. The D gene is left open where the match is weak. Rows may omit the clone size; those that give it use once, few, many or a size class.

TGTGCCAGCAGTGAGGACAGGGAGGCTGAAGCTTTCTTT | CASSEDREAEAFF | - | TRBJ1-1 | TRBV6-1 | TRBD1
TGTGCCAGTTCCCAGGGGGCCCGCCCAGATACGCAGTATTTT | CASSQGARPDTQYF | - | TRBJ2-3 | TRBV27 | TRBD1
TGTGCCATCCCCAGAACAGGGGGCGCGGGTCAGCCCCAGCATTTT | CAIPRTGGAGQPQHF | once | TRBJ1-5 | TRBV19 | TRBD1
TGTGCCAGCAGTTCCCCCGACAGGGGCGCAGATACGCAGTATTTT | CASSSPDRGADTQYF | - | TRBJ2-3 | TRBV6-5 | TRBD1
TGTGCCAGCAGCGCCGCGGACTCCTCCTACAATGAGCAGTTCTTC | CASSAADSSYNEQFF | - | TRBJ2-1 | TRBV9 | -
TGTGCCAGCAGTTTACGTATCTGGCCAGGGGGAGACACTGAAGCTTTCTTT | CASSLRIWPGGDTEAFF | - | TRBJ1-1 | TRBV27 | TRBD1
TGTGCCAGCAGTTTATCACCCAACAGTTATGGCTACACCTTC | CASSLSPNSYGYTF | - | TRBJ1-2 | TRBV27 | -
TGCGCCAGCAGCCAAGGGGTTGGGCGATTTGAGCAGTACTTC | CASSQGVGRFEQYF | - | TRBJ2-7 | TRBV4-1 | -
TGTGCCAGCTCTGGGGGGGTCTATGGCTACACCTTC | CASSGGVYGYTF | few | TRBJ1-2 | TRBV2 | -
TGTGCCAGTGCCCTCGACAGGACGAACACTGAAGCTTTCTTT | CASALDRTNTEAFF | once | TRBJ1-1 | TRBV19 | -
TGTGCCAGCAGCCCCAGGAGGGACACTGAAGCTTTCTTT | CASSPRRDTEAFF | - | TRBJ1-1 | TRBV5-4 | -
TGCGCCAGCAGCCAAGCGGGAGGTCTCTACGAGCAGTACTTC | CASSQAGGLYEQYF | few | TRBJ2-7 | TRBV4-3 | TRBD2
TGTGCCAGCAGCCTCGGTGGGCAGGGATGGACCGGGGAGCTGTTTTTT | CASSLGGQGWTGELFF | - | TRBJ2-2 | TRBV28 | -
TGTGCCAGCAGCTTGCGGCGGGAGGGCGGGGTTCATGAGACCCAGTACTTC | CASSLRREGGVHETQYF | - | TRBJ2-5 | TRBV5-6 | TRBD2
TGTGCCAGCAGCTCCTTATCGAGCTCCTACGAGCAGTACTTC | CASSSLSSSYEQYF | - | TRBJ2-7 | TRBV7-9 | -
TGTGCCAGCAGCGAAAGCCATTATGGCTACACCTTC | CASSESHYGYTF | - | TRBJ1-2 | TRBV7-9 | -
TGTGCCAGCAGCGTAGGGGGGGGCCGGGGTGAAAAACTGTTTTTT | CASSVGGGRGEKLFF | - | TRBJ1-4 | TRBV9 | -
TGCGCCAGCAGCTTCATGGGGGGGCAGTTCTTC | CASSFMGGQFF | - | TRBJ2-1 | TRBV5-1 | -
TGCGCCAGCAGCTCCGACAGGGATAGCAATCAGCCCCAGCATTTT | CASSSDRDSNQPQHF | - | TRBJ1-5 | TRBV4-3 | TRBD1
TGTGCCAGCAGCCAAGCTCAGGGGGCAAGCTATGGCTACACCTTC | CASSQAQGASYGYTF | - | TRBJ1-2 | TRBV4-2 | TRBD1
TGTGCCACCAGCAGGGGGACTAGCGGGAGTACGGCAGATACGCAGTATTTT | CATSRGTSGSTADTQYF | - | TRBJ2-3 | TRBV15 | TRBD2
TGTGCCAGTAGTAAAGCTGTCAGCAATCAGCCCCAGCATTTT | CASSKAVSNQPQHF | - | TRBJ1-5 | TRBV19 | -
TGCAGCGCCCAGACCCTAGCGGGAGACCCCTACGAGCAGTACTTC | CSAQTLAGDPYEQYF | once | TRBJ2-7 | TRBV29-1 | TRBD2
TGTGCCAGCAGCTTAGATCCAGGGAACTACGAGCAGTACTTC | CASSLDPGNYEQYF | - | TRBJ2-7 | TRBV11-3 | -
TGTGCCAGCAGCTTCCAACAACCCCCCTACAATGAGCAGTTCTTC | CASSFQQPPYNEQFF | - | TRBJ2-1 | TRBV5-4 | -
TGTGCCAGCAGCTTGACTAGCGGGAGCCCCAGCTCCTACAATGAGCAGTTCTTC | CASSLTSGSPSSYNEQFF | - | TRBJ2-1 | TRBV5-4 | TRBD2
TGTGCCAGCAGCTTGGGCGGTGGTTCAGGAGGGCTCAATCAGCCCCAGCATTTT | CASSLGGGSGGLNQPQHF | - | TRBJ1-5 | TRBV5-4 | -
TGTGCCAGCAGTTGGGCCATAGCGGGACCCCAAGAGACCCAGTACTTC | CASSWAIAGPQETQYF | - | TRBJ2-5 | TRBV28 | TRBD2
TGTGCCAGCAGTTTATGCAATAGGGGGAAAACCGGGGAGCTGTTTTTT | CASSLCNRGKTGELFF | - | TRBJ2-2 | TRBV28 | -
TGTGCCAGCAGTTTAGGGGGCCCAGATACGCAGTATTTT | CASSLGGPDTQYF | once | TRBJ2-3 | TRBV27 | -
TGTGCCAGCAGCAAAGAATACAGTAGCGGGGCTAAATCGAACACCGGGGAGCTGTTTTTT | CASSKEYSSGAKSNTGELFF | - | TRBJ2-2 | TRBV21-1 | -
TGTGCCAGTAGTATCCGGCTAGCGTTCACCGGGGAGCTGTTTTTT | CASSIRLAFTGELFF | - | TRBJ2-2 | TRBV19 | -
TGTGCCAGCAGTTTCCCCCGCGGAGCACAGGGCAGTGGCTACACCTTC | CASSFPRGAQGSGYTF | - | TRBJ1-2 | TRBV28 | -
TGTGCCAGCAGTTTTTCTGGGGGGACGGTCTTCTACGAGCAGTACTTC | CASSFSGGTVFYEQYF | - | TRBJ2-7 | TRBV27 | -
TGTGCCAGCAGCTTAGGGGCGGGGCTAGCGGGCTCCAATGAGCAGTTCTTC | CASSLGAGLAGSNEQFF | - | TRBJ2-1 | TRBV7-2 | TRBD2
TGTGCCAGCAGTGTTGGGACGGGACAGGGGTGTACGCAGTATTTT | CASSVGTGQGCTQYF | - | TRBJ2-3 | TRBV27 | TRBD1